The 13 T cell receptor beta chains in this list originate from one sample, sequenced in a study of cytomegalovirus exposure and HLA in healthy donors. It was with 60 Vbeta and 13 Jbeta primers that the PCR ran. Sequencing was performed with immunoSEQ multiplex PCR; in TCRdb, only in-frame clones are kept and a portion is missing. Of some 90,000 clones listed, around 73% are singletons. Sequencing was carried out using PBMCs. These receptor sequences come from a woman in her forties in good health and CMV-seronegative.

This chain connects TRBV13 to TRBJ2-7, with 10 nucleotides matching TRBD1. The germline V gene encodes CDR1 PRHDT and CDR2 FYEKMQ (reference sequence). With V trimmed by 5 bases and J by 1 base, 5 bases remained unmatched. This CDR3 has 15 amino acids. DNA for the CDR3: TGTGCCAGCAGCCGCGGACAGGGGGGATCCTACGAGCAGTACTTC. This translates into CASSRGQGGSYEQYF.

This chain links TRBV7-9 with TRBJ2-2; 11 nucleotides align to TRBD2. The CDR3 extends over 17 amino acids. CDR1 and CDR2 from the germline V gene are SEHNR and FQNEAQ (reference sequence). The V and J ends lost 1 base and 4 bases, in that order; junction bases with no gene match: 5. The CDR3 region has the DNA TGTGCCAGCAGCTTAGATGGGACTAGCGGAGTCACCGGGGAGCTGTTTTTT. Residues: CASSLDGTSGVTGELFF. The full variable domain, in which reference TRBV7-9 and TRBJ2-2 provide the parts outside the CDR3, is DTGVSQNPRHKITKRGQNVTFRCDPISEHNRLYWYRQTLGQGPEFLTYFQNEAQLEKSRLLSDRFSAERPKGSFSTLEIQRTEQGDSAMYLCASSLDGTSGVTGELFFGEGSRLTVL.

This clone was detected many times. The chain has TRBV6-1 and TRBJ1-1, with D perhaps TRBD1 (5 bases). Germline V gene data show CDR1 as MNHNS and CDR2 as SASEGT. V lost 6 bases, J lost 3 bases, and 17 bases lay in between. The CDR3 is made up of 15 amino acids. CDR3 DNA sequence: TGTGCCAGCAGCGCTCCCCCCGACAGCTACACTGAAGCTTTCTTT. It is translated as CASSAPPDSYTEAFF.

The chain has TRBV27 and TRBJ2-7; 8 bases match TRBD1. J gave up 0 bases and V 0 bases, and 13 bases lay outside the gene matches. CDR3 length: 19 residues. Germline V gene lookup returns CDR1 MNHEY and CDR2 SMNVEV (reference sequence). CDR3 DNA: TGTGCCAGCAGTTTATCGATGGGCAGGGGGCTCCTTAACTCCTACGAGCAGTACTTC. It specifies CASSLSMGRGLLNSYEQYF.

V is TRBV18 and J is TRBJ2-7; TRBD2 matches at 8 bases. This CDR3 region has 14 residues. Germline CDR1 reads KGHSH; CDR2 reads LQKENI. Trimming took 6 bases from V and 4 from J; bases not matched to a gene: 8. CDR3 amino acids: CASSPPAGVYEQYF. DNA for the CDR3: TGTGCCAGCTCCCCGCCAGCGGGAGTGTACGAGCAGTACTTC.

This rearrangement joins TRBV19 to TRBJ2-2; 10 bases are shared with TRBD2. Germline CDR1 reads LNHDA; CDR2 reads SQIVND (reference sequence). V dropped 7 bases and J dropped 5; count of bases not matched to a gene: 16. The CDR3 extends over 18 amino acids. The CDR3 sequence: CASTPQRLRTSGTGELFF. DNA of the CDR3: TGTGCCAGTACCCCCCAGCGACTTAGGACTAGCGGAACCGGGGAGCTGTTTTTT.

The gene calls are TRBV7-2 and TRBJ1-5, with unresolved D. The CDR3 length is 13 residues. Germline V gene sequence: CDR1 SGHTA, CDR2 FQGNSA. The V and J ends lost 1 base and 7 bases respectively, with 8 bases between them. CDR3 bases: TGTGCCAGCAGCTTAGACCGGGGACAGCCCCAGCATTTT. Residues: CASSLDRGQPQHF.

V gene TRBV6-5 combines with J gene TRBJ1-2; no clear D. Germline CDR1 reads MNHEY; CDR2 reads SVGAGI. This CDR3 region has 12 residues. The V and J ends lost 10 bases and 3 bases respectively, with 12 bases between them. The CDR3 region has the DNA TGTGCCACCGCCCCCGGGGACTATGGCTACACCTTC. It specifies CATAPGDYGYTF.

This clone was detected a few times. The chain employs TRBV6-5 and TRBJ1-2, with 8 bases lining up with TRBD1. After removal of 7 bases from V and 5 bases from J, the junction contained 3 bases not matched to a gene. Germline V CDR1 and CDR2: MNHEY, SVGAGI. The CDR3 loop spans 12 amino acids. CDR3 coding DNA: TGTGCCAGCAACCGACAGGGGTATGGCTACACCTTC. Residues: CASNRQGYGYTF.

J is TRBJ1-4 and V is TRBV14; the D is unclear. Trimming shortened V by 3 bases and J by 4 bases, and 3 bases separated the two germline ends. Looked up from germline, CDR1 is SGHDN and CDR2 is FVKESK. This CDR3 spans 12 amino acids. The CDR3 DNA sequence: TGTGCCAGCAGCCACAGTAATGAAAAACTGTTTTTT. Its protein is CASSHSNEKLFF. Variable domain in full (rest from reference TRBV14 and TRBJ1-4): EAGVTQFPSHSVIEKGQTVTLRCDPISGHDNLYWYRRVMGKEIKFLLHFVKESKQDESGMPNNRFLAERTGGTYSTLKVQPAELEDSGVYFCASSHSNEKLFFGSGTQLSVL.

This clone appeared a single time. The chain is built from TRBV27 and TRBJ2-7; D might be TRBD1 (5 bases). Germline loops: CDR1 MNHEY, CDR2 SMNVEV (reference sequence). The V gene lost 6 bases and the J gene lost 6 bases, with 15 bases spanning the gap. The CDR3 has 13 amino acids. The CDR3 DNA sequence: TGTGCCAGCAGGCCGCAGGGTCCAACCGAGCAGTACTTC. Protein: CASRPQGPTEQYF.

This clone came up a few times. The rearrangement uses TRBV5-1 and TRBJ2-7; TRBD1 is a possible D gene (7 bases). The germline gives CDR1 SGHRS, CDR2 YFSETQ. V was clipped by 0 bases and J by 2 bases, with 12 bases between them. CDR3 length: 15 residues. CDR3 sequence (DNA): TGCGCCAGCAGCTTGGCGACAGGGACTCCCTACGAGCAGTACTTC. This gives the protein CASSLATGTPYEQYF.

The chain links TRBV18 to TRBJ2-7; 11 bases align to TRBD2. The CDR3 spans 16 residues. Germline CDR1 reads KGHSH; CDR2 reads LQKENI. Unmatched junction bases numbered 13, after V lost 6 bases and J lost 6 bases. CDR3 sequence (DNA): TGTGCCAGCTCCCCCGTAGCGGGAGGGCCCCAGTGCGAGCAGTACTTC. It encodes CASSPVAGGPQCEQYF. Looking up the rest from reference TRBV18 and TRBJ2-7 gives the full variable domain: NAGVMQNPRHLVRRRGQEARLRCSPMKGHSHVYWYRQLPEEGLKFMVYLQKENIIDESGMPKERFSAEFPKEGPSILRIQQVVRGDSAAYFCASSPVAGGPQCEQYFGPGTRLTVT.